A single sample is the source of the 2 T cell receptor beta chains below, sequenced in a study of T cell clonality in common variable immunodeficiency. Clones were read by immunoSEQ multiplex PCR, and TCRdb kept only the in-frame ones, dropping some. The sample has tens of thousands of clones, none seen only once. Sequenced: peripheral blood mononuclear cells. Receptors originate from a person aged 18-70 years in good health.

This clone was seen repeatedly, ten times or more. The read is 3 residues too short to cover the CDR3 end, so that end is filled in from the germline J gene. J is TRBJ1-4 and V is TRBV20-1; D call uncertain. V lost 6 bases and J lost 4, with 18 bases in between. The CDR3 has 15 amino acids. Germline V gene sequence: CDR1 DFQATT, CDR2 SNEGSKA (reference sequence). Partial CDR3 DNA: TGCAGTGCAACCGAGGCTGGCAGGAATAATGAAAAA. It encodes CSATEAGRNNEK. Given in full, the CDR3 is CSATEAGRNNEKLFF.

A word on this clone: The CDR3 is cut off 3 residues early in the read; its end comes from the germline J gene. The chain joins TRBV5-5 to TRBJ2-2, with a weak D call TRBD1 (6 bases). The CDR3 is 15 residues long. Looked up from germline, CDR1 is SGHKS and CDR2 is YYEKEE (reference sequence). The CDR3 loop reads CASSLGGRGNEKLFF. The covered CDR3 bases are TGTGCCAGCAGCTTGGGCGGCAGGGGTAATGAAAAG. Using reference TRBV5-5 and TRBJ2-2 for the parts outside the CDR3, the full variable domain is DAGVTQSPTHLIKTRGQQVTLRCSPISGHKSVSWYQQVLGQGPQFIFQYYEKEERGRGNFPDRFSARQFPNYSSELNVNALLLGDSALYLCASSLGGRGNEKLFFGEGSRLTVL.